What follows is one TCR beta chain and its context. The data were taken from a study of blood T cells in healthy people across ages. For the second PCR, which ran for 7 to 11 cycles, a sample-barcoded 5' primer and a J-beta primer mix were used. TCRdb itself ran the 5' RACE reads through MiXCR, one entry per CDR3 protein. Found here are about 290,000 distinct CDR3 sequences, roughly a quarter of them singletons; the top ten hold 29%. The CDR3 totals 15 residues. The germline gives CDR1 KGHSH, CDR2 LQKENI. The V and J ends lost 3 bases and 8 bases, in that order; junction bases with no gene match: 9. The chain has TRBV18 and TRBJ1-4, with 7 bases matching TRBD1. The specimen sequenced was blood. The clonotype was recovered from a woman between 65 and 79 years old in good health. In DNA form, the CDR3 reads TGTGCCAGCTCACCCCCGACAGGGACATCGGAAAAACTGTTTTTT. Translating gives CASSPPTGTSEKLFF.